What follows describes a single T cell receptor beta chain. The data are from a study of blood T cell repertoires in COVID-19. Across the study: Samples came from the United States, Italy and Spain, spanning acute and convalescent COVID-19. Sources were T cells, B-cell-depleted T cells, or PBMCs; the material itself was cDNA or gDNA.

Only in-frame clones appear in the TCRdb table, and some are missing; sequencing was by immunoSEQ multiplex PCR. This sample has about 240,000 clones, with roughly 80% found just once. The specimen sequenced was peripheral blood. The TCR sequence derives from an older woman with active or convalescent COVID-19.

In DNA, the CDR3 is TGCGCCAGCAGTGGACCCCTCGAGCGGGGGGATTTCAATGAGCAGTTCTTC. It encodes CASSGPLERGDFNEQFF. V is TRBV10-1 and J is TRBJ2-1; TRBD2 aligns across 9 bases. Trimming removed 4 bases from V and 6 bases from J; junction bases left unmatched: 13. Germline CDR1 WNHNN, CDR2 SYGVQD (reference sequence). The CDR3 runs to 17 residues.